The clone carrying this T cell receptor beta chain appeared a few times. What it binds is unknown. The investigators reverse transcribed all of the isolated RNA, so they sequenced expressed TCRB transcripts. Measured with immunoSEQ multiplex PCR; TCRdb has only the in-frame clones, and not every one. The table shows under 850,000 clones, with about an eighth occurring only once. Germline loops: CDR1 MNHEY, CDR2 SVGAGI. V was trimmed by 1 base and J by 3 bases, leaving 13 bases between them. CDR3 length equals 15 residues. This sample stems from a study of beta chain features in type 1 diabetes. Study-wide points: A moderate, significant TCRB CDR3 shortening appeared in type 1 diabetes across four CD4+ subsets.

The source of this sequence is a man aged 18 to 29 with type 1 diabetes. This chain uses TRBV6-5 with TRBJ2-7, with D perhaps TRBD1 (5 bases). Input material: naive CD4+ T cells from blood. The CDR3 protein is CASSYLGRKIYEQYF. CDR3 coding DNA: TGTGCCAGCAGTTACTTGGGGCGGAAGATCTACGAGCAGTACTTC.